This T cell receptor beta chain appears in the sequencing data of a study of CD8+CD57+ T cells in acquired aplastic anemia. Study as a whole: The DNA of sorted CD4+ and CD8+ cells averaged 3.2 ug. Study outcomes and limitations: Shared by patients and controls, 25 to 30 CD8+ CDR3s were abundant in patients.

Sequenced patients had shown CD8+CD57+ cell expansion by flow cytometry. Blood samples were obtained from patients who had received no prior therapy. The CDR3 contains 11 residues. Trimming took off 3 bases at V and 8 bases at J, with 7 bases between the two ends. The germline V gene has CDR1 SQVTM and CDR2 ANQGSEA. Genomic DNA, the template, was used for profiling of the TCR beta VDJ and CDR3. TCRdb redid the calling of the reads with MiXCR, one entry per CDR3 protein. The data contain more than 70,000 distinct CDR3 sequences, 70% of them singletons. This clonotype has a count of ten or more. Its antigen is unidentified.

Sequenced sample: sorted CD4+, CD8+, or CD8+CD57+ T cells (not recorded which) from PBMCs. The rearrangement uses TRBV29-1 and TRBJ1-4; D is undetermined. The source is a human donor with aplastic anemia. The CDR3 reads CSVEFGEKLFF. DNA for the CDR3: TGCAGCGTTGAGTTTGGCGAAAAACTGTTTTTT.